These T cell receptor beta chains were read from a single sample in a study of blood T cell dynamics during melanoma immunotherapy. This table comes from immunoSEQ multiplex PCR, and its TCRdb copy is limited to in-frame clones, with some not included. The repertoire holds tens of thousands of clones, with roughly nine tenths as singletons. Material: blood, obtained from a patient treated with checkpoint blockade. These receptors were collected from a human donor with melanoma. Both conserved end residues are part of each CDR3. A D gene is named only where the DNA matches it firmly. Clone size is not always given. Where it is, it says once, few, many or a class for expanded clones.

cdr3_nt: TGTGCCAGCGTCCCGGACAGCCATTTCTCTGGGGCCAACGTCCTGACTTTC
cdr3_aa: CASVPDSHFSGANVLTF
clone_size: once
v_call: TRBV9
j_call: TRBJ2-6
cdr3_length: 17
d_call: -

cdr3_nt: TGCGCCAGCAGCCCCCCCCTACAGGGCACTGAAGCTTTCTTT
cdr3_aa: CASSPPLQGTEAFF
clone_size: -
v_call: TRBV5-1
j_call: TRBJ1-1
cdr3_length: 14
d_call: -

cdr3_nt: TGCGCCACTTCGGGACAGGACTCCTACGAGCAGTACTTC
cdr3_aa: CATSGQDSYEQYF
clone_size: once
v_call: TRBV23-1
j_call: TRBJ2-7
cdr3_length: 13
d_call: TRBD1

cdr3_nt: TGTGCCAGCAGTCTAGGACAGGGGGCCGTCGGGGAGCTGTTTTTT
cdr3_aa: CASSLGQGAVGELFF
clone_size: -
v_call: TRBV2
j_call: TRBJ2-2
cdr3_length: 15
d_call: TRBD1

cdr3_nt: TGTGCCAGCAGCGAGGAACAGGGGGCAGGGTTCGACGAGCAGTACTTC
cdr3_aa: CASSEEQGAGFDEQYF
clone_size: -
v_call: TRBV9
j_call: TRBJ2-7
cdr3_length: 16
d_call: TRBD1

cdr3_nt: TGTGCCAGCAGCTTACGACAGGGGGGAGAGAATGAGCAGTTCTTC
cdr3_aa: CASSLRQGGENEQFF
clone_size: -
v_call: TRBV7-9
j_call: TRBJ2-1
cdr3_length: 15
d_call: TRBD1

cdr3_nt: TGTGCCAGCAGCCAGATGAACGGGAGGGCCGGCGAGCAGTACTTC
cdr3_aa: CASSQMNGRAGEQYF
clone_size: -
v_call: TRBV14
j_call: TRBJ2-7
cdr3_length: 15
d_call: TRBD2

cdr3_nt: TGTGCCATCAGTAAGGGACTAGCGATTTGGACAGATACGCAGTATTTT
cdr3_aa: CAISKGLAIWTDTQYF
clone_size: -
v_call: TRBV10-3
j_call: TRBJ2-3
cdr3_length: 16
d_call: TRBD2

cdr3_nt: TGTGCCAGCACCCAAGGGCGTAGGGACGAGCAGTACTTC
cdr3_aa: CASTQGRRDEQYF
clone_size: once
v_call: TRBV28
j_call: TRBJ2-7
cdr3_length: 13
d_call: -

cdr3_nt: TGTGCCTGGAGCCTTGGCGTCTACTCCTACAATGAGCAGTTCTTC
cdr3_aa: CAWSLGVYSYNEQFF
clone_size: -
v_call: TRBV30
j_call: TRBJ2-1
cdr3_length: 15
d_call: -

cdr3_nt: TGTGCCAGTAGTCCCGACAGGGGGAACACTGAAGCTTTCTTT
cdr3_aa: CASSPDRGNTEAFF
clone_size: -
v_call: TRBV19
j_call: TRBJ1-1
cdr3_length: 14
d_call: TRBD1

cdr3_nt: TGCGCCAGCAGCTCACAGACCTCGAACACTGAAGCTTTCTTT
cdr3_aa: CASSSQTSNTEAFF
clone_size: -
v_call: TRBV5-1
j_call: TRBJ1-1
cdr3_length: 14
d_call: -

cdr3_nt: TGCGCCAGCAGTGATGGGGCTGCGGGCACAGATACGCAGTATTTT
cdr3_aa: CASSDGAAGTDTQYF
clone_size: -
v_call: TRBV10-1
j_call: TRBJ2-3
cdr3_length: 15
d_call: -

cdr3_nt: TGTGCCAGCCATAGCACTGAAGCTTTCTTT
cdr3_aa: CASHSTEAFF
clone_size: -
v_call: TRBV28
j_call: TRBJ1-1
cdr3_length: 10
d_call: -

cdr3_nt: TGTGCCAGCAGCGTTCTTCCGTTGGGCTACGAGCAGTACTTC
cdr3_aa: CASSVLPLGYEQYF
clone_size: once
v_call: TRBV9
j_call: TRBJ2-7
cdr3_length: 14
d_call: -

cdr3_nt: TGTGCCAGCAGCTTAGAGGGAAGAAACGCAAACTATGGCTACACCTTC
cdr3_aa: CASSLEGRNANYGYTF
clone_size: -
v_call: TRBV11-3
j_call: TRBJ1-2
cdr3_length: 16
d_call: -